The 25 T cell receptor beta chains below all came from one sample that was sequenced in a study of T cells in pancreatic ductal adenocarcinoma. TCRdb's table, derived via immunoSEQ multiplex PCR, lists solely in-frame clones and lacks some. This sample has 8,500 to 9,500 clones, with about nine tenths found just once. Selected pancreatic ductal adenocarcinoma patients had undergone surgery without neoadjuvant therapy. The sample taken for sequencing was PBMCs. The receptors derive from a human donor with pancreatic ductal adenocarcinoma.

The chain employs TRBV28 and TRBJ1-5, with D possibly being TRBD1 (5 bases). Between the trimmed V and J ends, which lost 7 bases and 2 bases, there was a span of 12 bases. The CDR3 consists of 14 residues. The germline V gene has CDR1 MDHEN and CDR2 SYDVKM. Here the CDR3 reads CASTQGRGNQPQHF. The CDR3, as DNA: TGTGCCAGCACCCAGGGCAGGGGCAATCAGCCCCAGCATTTT. Filled out from reference TRBV28 and TRBJ1-5, the complete variable domain reads DVKVTQSSRYLVKRTGEKVFLECVQDMDHENMFWYRQDPGLGLRLIYFSYDVKMKEKGDIPEGYSVSREKKERFSLILESASTNQTSMYLCASTQGRGNQPQHFGDGTRLSIL.

This chain links TRBV29-1 with TRBJ2-7; D remains unclear. V lost 6 bases and J 11 bases, leaving 17 bases between the germline ends. CDR1 is SQVTM, CDR2 ANQGSEA, per germline. CDR3 length: 11 amino acids. The CDR3, as DNA: TGCAGCGTCTACATGGCGCCCCAGGAGTACTTC. Translating gives CSVYMAPQEYF.

The chain links TRBV4-3 to TRBJ1-4, with 10 positions matching TRBD1. The CDR3 is 16 amino acids. Germline CDR1 reads LGHNA; CDR2 reads YSLEER. V shed 2 bases, J shed 6 bases, and the junction held 6 bases outside the gene matches. The CDR3 DNA is TGCGCCAGCAGCCAACCTTTGGGGACAGGGGATGAAAAACTGTTTTTT. This sequence encodes CASSQPLGTGDEKLFF.

V usage is TRBV5-6 and J usage is TRBJ2-6, with D tentatively TRBD2 (5 bases). Trimming took off 3 bases at V and 0 bases at J, with 7 bases between the two ends. This CDR3 contains 15 residues. Germline V gene lookup returns CDR1 SGHDT and CDR2 YYEEEE. CDR3 sequence reads: CASSWRTSGANVLTF. In nucleotides, the CDR3 is TGTGCCAGCAGCTGGAGGACCTCTGGGGCCAACGTCCTGACTTTC.

The chain is built from TRBV12-5 and TRBJ2-1; the match to TRBD1 covers 10 bases. The germline gives CDR1 LGHNT, CDR2 FRNRAP. The length of the CDR3 is 15 residues. V was clipped by 1 base and J by 6 bases; unmatched bases: 3. The CDR3 protein is CASGLGDRGGNEQFF. CDR3 nucleotides: TGTGCTAGTGGTTTGGGGGACAGGGGAGGCAATGAGCAGTTCTTC.

This chain joins TRBV30 and TRBJ1-3; D gene ambiguous. There are 13 residues in the CDR3. The V gene's germline CDR1 is GTSNPN and CDR2 SVGIG (reference sequence). Trimming removed 4 bases at V and 1 base at J, with 8 bases between. The CDR3 sequence: CAWTFTSGNTIYF. The DNA of the CDR3 is TGTGCCTGGACATTCACTTCTGGAAACACCATATATTTT.

The V and J genes are TRBV28 and TRBJ2-1; TRBD2 matches at 13 bases. Looked up from germline, CDR1 is MDHEN and CDR2 is SYDVKM. The CDR3 length is 16 residues. Unmatched junction bases numbered 6, after V lost 4 bases and J lost 6 bases. The CDR3 bases are TGTGCCAGCAGTTCCGGACTAGCGGGAGACGGCAATGAGCAGTTCTTC. It yields the protein CASSSGLAGDGNEQFF.

V is TRBV7-8 and J is TRBJ1-6, with D uncertain. This CDR3 contains 15 residues. Germline assignment: CDR1 SGHVS and CDR2 FQNEAQ. Trimming took off 0 bases at V and 6 bases at J, with 9 bases between the two ends. The CDR3 DNA follows: TGTGCCAGCAGCTTAGCGGCAGTCCCTAATTCACCCCTCCACTTT. It yields the protein CASSLAAVPNSPLHF.

The CDR3, as DNA: TGTGCCAGCAGCAGGACAGGGCACTATGGCTACACCTTC. This encodes CASSRTGHYGYTF. This chain joins TRBV27 and TRBJ1-2; TRBD1 aligns across 8 bases. This CDR3 has 13 residues. CDR1 MNHEY and CDR2 SMNVEV come from the germline V gene (reference sequence). V was clipped by 6 bases and J by 3 bases; unmatched bases: 3.

This clone has a single count. V gene TRBV15 combines with J gene TRBJ2-5; 8 nucleotides align to TRBD2. The V segment lost 3 bases and the J segment 5 bases; nucleotides outside the gene matches: 11. The germline V gene has CDR1 LNHNV and CDR2 YYDKDF (reference sequence). The CDR3 has 16 residues. In nucleotides, the CDR3 is TGTGCCACCAGCAGGAGATGGGGCGGGAGGACTGAGACCCAGTACTTC. Protein product: CATSRRWGGRTETQYF. The full variable domain, in which reference TRBV15 and TRBJ2-5 provide the parts outside the CDR3, is DAMVIQNPRYQVTQFGKPVTLSCSQTLNHNVMYWYQQKSSQAPKLLFHYYDKDFNNEADTPDNFQSRRPNTSFCFLDIRSPGLGDTAMYLCATSRRWGGRTETQYFGPGTRLLVL.

The V call is TRBV10-3, the J call TRBJ1-5, with TRBD1 matching 8 bases. Unmatched junction bases numbered 3, after V lost 10 bases and J lost 4 bases. CDR3 length equals 12 residues. Germline V lookup: CDR1 ENHRY, CDR2 SYGVKD. The chain's CDR3 is CATRTGNQPQHF. CDR3 in DNA: TGTGCCACCCGGACAGGGAATCAGCCCCAGCATTTT.

This clone was recorded only once. This CDR3 is CASSQDARVGETQYF. In DNA, the CDR3 is TGCGCCAGCAGCCAAGATGCCAGGGTGGGCGAGACCCAGTACTTC. The chain has TRBV4-1 and TRBJ2-5; D possibly corresponds to TRBD1 (5 bases). CDR1 MGHRA and CDR2 YSYEKL come from the germline V gene. V gave up 0 bases and J gave up 5 bases, with 13 bases separating them. The CDR3 spans 15 residues.

CDR3: CASSDSAGFDQPQHF. Written as DNA, the CDR3 is TGTGCCAGCAGTGACTCAGCGGGGTTTGATCAGCCCCAGCATTTT. V is TRBV6-4 and J is TRBJ1-5; D call uncertain. Germline V gene sequence: CDR1 MRHNA, CDR2 SNTAGT. The CDR3 spans 15 residues. Trimming removed 0 bases from V and 5 bases from J, with 11 bases in between.

The chain carries TRBV5-6 and TRBJ2-7, with D perhaps matching TRBD2 (6 bases). Germline V gives CDR1 SGHDT, CDR2 YYEEEE. This CDR3 region has 15 residues. The V and J ends lost 0 bases and 4 bases respectively, with 14 bases between them. For the CDR3, the DNA is TGTGCCAGCAGCTTGGGACTTCCTGGGGGGTACGAGCAGTACTTC. Translating it yields CASSLGLPGGYEQYF.

V gene TRBV7-8 combines with J gene TRBJ2-2, with TRBD2 identical over 14 bases. The CDR3 extends over 18 amino acids. CDR1 is SGHVS and CDR2 is FQNEAQ in the germline V gene. The V and J ends lost 5 bases and 5 bases, in that order; junction bases with no gene match: 10. CDR3: CASSRRSGTSGSTGELFF. The CDR3 coding sequence is TGTGCCAGCAGCCGACGTTCCGGGACTAGCGGGAGTACCGGGGAGCTGTTTTTT.

The chain links TRBV5-5 to TRBJ2-5; the match to TRBD2 covers 8 bases. V gave up 0 bases and J gave up 5 bases; unmatched junction bases: 12. The CDR3 length is 17 residues. Germline V gene sequence: CDR1 SGHKS, CDR2 YYEKEE (reference sequence). CDR3 loop: CASSLVLTGRARETQYF. CDR3 DNA sequence: TGTGCCAGCAGCTTGGTTTTAACCGGGAGGGCCCGGGAGACCCAGTACTTC.

This clone was counted between two and nine times. The rearrangement uses TRBV30 and TRBJ1-2, with 9 bases fitting TRBD1. CDR1 is GTSNPN, CDR2 SVGIG, per germline (reference sequence). V was pared by 1 base and J by 3 bases, with 0 bases of the junction left unmatched. The CDR3 runs 13 residues. The CDR3 DNA is TGTGCCTGGAGTGGGACAGGGGACTATGGCTACACCTTC. Amino acid sequence: CAWSGTGDYGYTF.

The rearrangement joins TRBV4-3 to TRBJ2-7; 8 positions match TRBD1. The CDR3 is 15 residues long. The V gene's germline CDR1 is LGHNA and CDR2 YSLEER. The V segment lost 0 bases and the J segment 3 bases; nucleotides outside the gene matches: 4. In DNA form, the CDR3 reads TGCGCCAGCAGCCAAGATGGGACAGGTTTCTACGAGCAGTACTTC. Translating it yields CASSQDGTGFYEQYF.

This sequence joins TRBV5-1 and TRBJ1-2; 7 nucleotides agree with TRBD1. This CDR3 has 15 residues. The J segment lost 0 bases and the V segment lost 0 bases, leaving 2 bases of the junction unmatched. Germline V CDR1 and CDR2: SGHRS, YFSETQ. The CDR3 nucleotides are TGCGCCAGCAGCTTGGAAACAGGGGCTAACTATGGCTACACCTTC. Its protein is CASSLETGANYGYTF.

The chain recombines TRBV7-9 with TRBJ1-3, with 8 bases that match TRBD1. The CDR3 runs to 17 residues. Germline values: CDR1 SEHNR, CDR2 FQNEAQ (reference sequence). V shed 1 base, J shed 0 bases, and the junction held 5 bases outside the gene matches. Written as DNA, the CDR3 is TGTGCCAGCAGCTTAGGGGCCGGGACAGGCTCTGGAAACACCATATATTTT. The encoded protein is CASSLGAGTGSGNTIYF.

This clone was seen only once. The chain carries TRBV18 and TRBJ2-2; D not certain. Germline-derived CDR1 and CDR2 are KGHSH and LQKENI. Trimming stripped 2 bases from V and 9 bases from J, with 13 bases between. The CDR3 has 14 amino acids. Written as DNA, the CDR3 is TGTGCCAGCTCACCAGCCGACTTCCAGCGGGAGCTGTTTTTT. Translating gives CASSPADFQRELFF.

This chain connects TRBV7-8 to TRBJ2-3; the D gene is possibly TRBD1 (5 bases). V was clipped by 1 base and J by 2 bases, with 7 bases between them. The CDR3 is made up of 14 amino acids. Germline V gene sequence: CDR1 SGHVS, CDR2 FQNEAQ. For the CDR3, the DNA is TGTGCCAGCAGCTTAGGGACAACCACAGATACGCAGTATTTT. Residues: CASSLGTTTDTQYF.

In DNA, the CDR3 is TGTGCCAGCAGTTCCAACTACAGGGGCGCTCAAGAGACCCAGTACTTC. Encoded protein: CASSSNYRGAQETQYF. The chain combines TRBV27 with TRBJ2-5; 7 bases line up with TRBD1. CDR1 and CDR2 from the germline V gene are MNHEY and SMNVEV (reference sequence). The length of the CDR3 is 16 residues. Trimming took 4 bases from V and 2 from J; bases not matched to a gene: 10.

The chain joins TRBV21-1 to TRBJ2-7; the table gives TRBD1 as D, unverified against the DNA. TRBV21-1 is a pseudogene. The CDR3 spans 14 residues. DNA of the CDR3: TGTGCCAGCAGCAGTGACAGTTTTCGGTACGAGCAGTACTTC. It translates to CASSSDSFRYEQYF.

The chain links TRBV25-1 to TRBJ1-6, with D unclear. Between the trimmed V and J ends, which lost 5 bases and 4 bases, there was a span of 6 bases. CDR3 length equals 13 residues. Germline assignment: CDR1 MGHDK and CDR2 SYGVNS. The CDR3 loop is CASSLRYNSPLHF. CDR3 coding DNA: TGTGCCAGCAGTCTTCGGTATAATTCACCCCTCCACTTT.